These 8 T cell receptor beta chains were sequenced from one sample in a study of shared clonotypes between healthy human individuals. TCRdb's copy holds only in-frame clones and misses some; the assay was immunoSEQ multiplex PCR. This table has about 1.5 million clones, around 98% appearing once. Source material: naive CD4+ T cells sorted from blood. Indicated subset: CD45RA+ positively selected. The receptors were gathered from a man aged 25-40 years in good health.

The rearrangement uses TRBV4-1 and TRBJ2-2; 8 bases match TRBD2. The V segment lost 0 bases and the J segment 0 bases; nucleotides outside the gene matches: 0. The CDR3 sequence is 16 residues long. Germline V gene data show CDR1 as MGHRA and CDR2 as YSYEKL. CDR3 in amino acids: CASSQEAGANTGELFF. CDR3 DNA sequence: TGCGCCAGCAGCCAAGAAGCGGGAGCGAACACCGGGGAGCTGTTTTTT.

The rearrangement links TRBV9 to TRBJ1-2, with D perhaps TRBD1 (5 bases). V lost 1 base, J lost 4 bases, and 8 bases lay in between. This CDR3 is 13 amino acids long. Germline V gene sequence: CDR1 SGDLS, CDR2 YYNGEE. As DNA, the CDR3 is TGTGCCAGCAGCGTATTGGGGGGCTATGGCTACACCTTC. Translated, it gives CASSVLGGYGYTF.

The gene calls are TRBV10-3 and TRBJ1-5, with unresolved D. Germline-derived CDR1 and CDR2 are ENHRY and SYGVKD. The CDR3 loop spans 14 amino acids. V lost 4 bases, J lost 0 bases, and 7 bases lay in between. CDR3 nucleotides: TGTGCCATCAGTGTGGGTCCTAGCAATCAGCCCCAGCATTTT. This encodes CAISVGPSNQPQHF.

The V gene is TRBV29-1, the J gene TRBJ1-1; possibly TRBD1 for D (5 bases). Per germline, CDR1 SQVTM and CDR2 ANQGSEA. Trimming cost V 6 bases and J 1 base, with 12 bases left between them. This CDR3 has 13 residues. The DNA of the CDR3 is TGCAGCGTGCAGGGAATCCCGAACACTGAAGCTTTCTTT. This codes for CSVQGIPNTEAFF. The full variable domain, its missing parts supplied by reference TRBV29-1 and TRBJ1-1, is SAVISQKPSRDICQRGTSLTIQCQVDSQVTMMFWYRQQPGQSLTLIATANQGSEATYESGFVIDKFPISRPNLTFSTLTVSNMSPEDSSIYLCSVQGIPNTEAFFGQGTRLTVV.

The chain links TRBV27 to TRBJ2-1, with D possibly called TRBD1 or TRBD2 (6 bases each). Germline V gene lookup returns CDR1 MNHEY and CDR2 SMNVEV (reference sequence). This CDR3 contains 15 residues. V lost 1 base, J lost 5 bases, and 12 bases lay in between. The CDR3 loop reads CASSLLGGPHNEQFF. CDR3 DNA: TGTGCCAGCAGTTTATTGGGGGGCCCCCACAATGAGCAGTTCTTC.

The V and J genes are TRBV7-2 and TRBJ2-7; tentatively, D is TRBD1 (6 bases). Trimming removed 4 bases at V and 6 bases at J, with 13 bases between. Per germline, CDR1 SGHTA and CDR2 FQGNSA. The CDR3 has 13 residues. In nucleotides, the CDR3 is TGTGCCAGCAGCTACCACAGGGAAGGCGAGCAGTACTTC. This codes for CASSYHREGEQYF.

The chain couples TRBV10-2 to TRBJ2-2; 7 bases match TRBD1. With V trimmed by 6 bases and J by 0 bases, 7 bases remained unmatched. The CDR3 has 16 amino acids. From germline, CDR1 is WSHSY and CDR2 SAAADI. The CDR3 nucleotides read TGCGCCAGCAGAGCCCCGACAGGGACGAACACCGGGGAGCTGTTTTTT. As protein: CASRAPTGTNTGELFF.

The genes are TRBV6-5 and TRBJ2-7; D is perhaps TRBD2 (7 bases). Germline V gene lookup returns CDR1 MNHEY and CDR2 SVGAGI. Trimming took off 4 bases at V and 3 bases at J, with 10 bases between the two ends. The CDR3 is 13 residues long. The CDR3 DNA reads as TGTGCCAGCAGTTGGAGGGGGGGCTACGAGCAGTACTTC. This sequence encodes CASSWRGGYEQYF.